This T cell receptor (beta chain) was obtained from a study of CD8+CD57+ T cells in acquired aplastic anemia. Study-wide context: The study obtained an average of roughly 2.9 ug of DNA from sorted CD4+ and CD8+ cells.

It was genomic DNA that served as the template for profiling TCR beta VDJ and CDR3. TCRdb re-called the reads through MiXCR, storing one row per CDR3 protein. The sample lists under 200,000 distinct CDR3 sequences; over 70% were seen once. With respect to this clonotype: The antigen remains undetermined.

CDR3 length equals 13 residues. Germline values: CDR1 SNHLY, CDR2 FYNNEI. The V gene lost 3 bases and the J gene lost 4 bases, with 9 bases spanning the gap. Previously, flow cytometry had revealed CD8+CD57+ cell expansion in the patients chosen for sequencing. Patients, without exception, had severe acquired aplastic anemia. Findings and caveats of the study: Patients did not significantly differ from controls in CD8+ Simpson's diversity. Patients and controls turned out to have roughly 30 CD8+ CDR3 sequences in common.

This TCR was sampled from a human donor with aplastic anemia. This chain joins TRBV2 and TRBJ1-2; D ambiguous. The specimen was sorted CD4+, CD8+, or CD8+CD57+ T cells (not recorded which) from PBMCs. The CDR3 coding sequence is TGTGCCAGCAGTGATCCAGTCACCTATGGCTACACCTTC. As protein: CASSDPVTYGYTF. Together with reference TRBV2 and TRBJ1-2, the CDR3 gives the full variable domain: EPEVTQTPSHQVTQMGQEVILRCVPISNHLYFYWYRQILGQKVEFLVSFYNNEISEKSEIFDDQFSVERPDGSNFTLKIRSTKLEDSAMYFCASSDPVTYGYTFGSGTRLTVV.